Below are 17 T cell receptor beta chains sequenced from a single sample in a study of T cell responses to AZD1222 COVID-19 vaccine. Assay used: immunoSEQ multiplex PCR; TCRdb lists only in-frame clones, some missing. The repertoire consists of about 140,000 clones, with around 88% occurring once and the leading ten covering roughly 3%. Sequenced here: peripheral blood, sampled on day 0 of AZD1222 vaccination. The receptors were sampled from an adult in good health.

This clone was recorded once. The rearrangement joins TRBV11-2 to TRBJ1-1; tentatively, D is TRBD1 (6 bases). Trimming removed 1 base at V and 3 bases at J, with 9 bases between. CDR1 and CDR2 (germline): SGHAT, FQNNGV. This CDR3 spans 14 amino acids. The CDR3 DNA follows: TGTGCCAGCAGCTTAGTTACAGGGTACACTGAAGCTTTCTTT. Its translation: CASSLVTGYTEAFF.

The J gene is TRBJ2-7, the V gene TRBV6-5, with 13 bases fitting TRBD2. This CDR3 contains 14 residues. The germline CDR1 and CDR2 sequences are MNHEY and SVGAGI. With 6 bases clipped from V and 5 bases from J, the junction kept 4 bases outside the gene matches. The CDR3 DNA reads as TGTGCCAGCAGGACGGGACTAGCGGGGAACGAGCAGTACTTC. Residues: CASRTGLAGNEQYF.

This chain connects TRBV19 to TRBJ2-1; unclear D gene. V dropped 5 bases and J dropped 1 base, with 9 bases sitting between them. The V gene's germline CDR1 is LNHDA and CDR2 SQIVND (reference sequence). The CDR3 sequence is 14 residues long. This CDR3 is CASSLRVSYNEQFF. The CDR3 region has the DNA TGTGCCAGTAGTTTAAGGGTGTCCTACAATGAGCAGTTCTTC.

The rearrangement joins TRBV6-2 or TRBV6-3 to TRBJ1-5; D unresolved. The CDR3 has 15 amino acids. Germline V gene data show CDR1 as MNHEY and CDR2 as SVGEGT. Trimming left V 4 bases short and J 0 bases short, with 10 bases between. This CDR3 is CASSSGKYSNQPQHF. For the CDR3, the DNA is TGTGCCAGCAGTTCGGGAAAGTATAGCAATCAGCCCCAGCATTTT.

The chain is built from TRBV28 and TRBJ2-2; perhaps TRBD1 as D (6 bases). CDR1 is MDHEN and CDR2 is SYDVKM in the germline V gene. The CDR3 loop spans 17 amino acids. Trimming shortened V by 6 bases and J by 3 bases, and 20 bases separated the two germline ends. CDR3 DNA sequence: TGTGCCAGCAGCGCCCGACCTTCGGCAGGGGACACCGGGGAGCTGTTTTTT. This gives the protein CASSARPSAGDTGELFF.

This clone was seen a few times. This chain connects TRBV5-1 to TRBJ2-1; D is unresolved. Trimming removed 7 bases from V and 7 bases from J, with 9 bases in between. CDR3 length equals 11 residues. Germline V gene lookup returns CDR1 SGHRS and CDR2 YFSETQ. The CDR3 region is CASGRANEQFF. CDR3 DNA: TGCGCCAGCGGCCGGGCGAATGAGCAGTTCTTC.

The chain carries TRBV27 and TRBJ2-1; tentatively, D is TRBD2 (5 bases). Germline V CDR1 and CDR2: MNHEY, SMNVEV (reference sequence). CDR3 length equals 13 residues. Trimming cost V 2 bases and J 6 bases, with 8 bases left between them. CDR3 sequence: CASSLRTSNEQFF. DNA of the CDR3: TGTGCCAGCAGTTTACGTACTAGCAATGAGCAGTTCTTC.

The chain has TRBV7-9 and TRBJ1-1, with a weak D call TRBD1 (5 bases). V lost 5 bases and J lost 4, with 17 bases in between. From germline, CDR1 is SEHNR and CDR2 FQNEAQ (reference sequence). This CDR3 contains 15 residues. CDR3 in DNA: TGTGCCAGCAGCCTAACAGGCGGCGCGGGCACTGAAGCTTTCTTT. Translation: CASSLTGGAGTEAFF.

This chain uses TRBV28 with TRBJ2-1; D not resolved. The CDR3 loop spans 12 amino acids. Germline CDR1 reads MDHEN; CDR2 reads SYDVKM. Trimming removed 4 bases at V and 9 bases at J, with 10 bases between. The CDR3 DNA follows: TGTGCCAGCAGTTCCCTGAGCGTTGAGCAGTTCTTC. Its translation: CASSSLSVEQFF.

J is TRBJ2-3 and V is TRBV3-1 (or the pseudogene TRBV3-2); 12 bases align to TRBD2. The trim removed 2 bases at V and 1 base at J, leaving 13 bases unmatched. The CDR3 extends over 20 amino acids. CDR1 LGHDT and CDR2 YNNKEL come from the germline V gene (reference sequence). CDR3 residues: CASSQYGGTSGPRGTDTQYF. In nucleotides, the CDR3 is TGTGCCAGCAGCCAATACGGGGGGACTAGCGGGCCGAGGGGCACAGATACGCAGTATTTT.

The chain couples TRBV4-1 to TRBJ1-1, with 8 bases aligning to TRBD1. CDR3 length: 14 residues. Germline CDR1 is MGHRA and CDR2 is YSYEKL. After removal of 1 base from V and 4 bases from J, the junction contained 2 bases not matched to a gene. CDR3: CASSQATGGTEAFF. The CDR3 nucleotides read TGCGCCAGCAGCCAAGCCACAGGGGGCACTGAAGCTTTCTTT.

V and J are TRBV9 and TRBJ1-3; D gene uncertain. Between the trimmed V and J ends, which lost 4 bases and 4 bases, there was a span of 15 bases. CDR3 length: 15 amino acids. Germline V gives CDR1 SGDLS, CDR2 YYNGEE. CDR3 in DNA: TGTGCCAGCAGCCTCTCTACGGAACACGGAAACACCATATATTTT. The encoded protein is CASSLSTEHGNTIYF.

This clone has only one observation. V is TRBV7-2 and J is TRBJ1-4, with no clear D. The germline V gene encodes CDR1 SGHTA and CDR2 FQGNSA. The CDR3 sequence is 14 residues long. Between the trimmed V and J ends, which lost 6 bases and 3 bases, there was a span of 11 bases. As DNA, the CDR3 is TGTGCCAGCAGTGGGCTAGGACCTAATGAAAAACTGTTTTTT. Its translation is CASSGLGPNEKLFF.

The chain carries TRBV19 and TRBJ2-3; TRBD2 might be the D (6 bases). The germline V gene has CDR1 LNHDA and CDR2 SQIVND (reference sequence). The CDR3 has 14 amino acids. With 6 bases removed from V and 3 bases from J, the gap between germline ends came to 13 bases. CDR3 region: CASRTGDITDTQYF. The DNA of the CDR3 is TGTGCCAGTAGAACGGGAGATATAACAGATACGCAGTATTTT. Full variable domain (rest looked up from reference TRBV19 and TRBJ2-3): DGGITQSPKYLFRKEGQNVTLSCEQNLNHDAMYWYRQDPGQGLRLIYYSQIVNDFQKGDIAEGYSVSREKKESFPLTVTSAQKNPTAFYLCASRTGDITDTQYFGPGTRLTVL.

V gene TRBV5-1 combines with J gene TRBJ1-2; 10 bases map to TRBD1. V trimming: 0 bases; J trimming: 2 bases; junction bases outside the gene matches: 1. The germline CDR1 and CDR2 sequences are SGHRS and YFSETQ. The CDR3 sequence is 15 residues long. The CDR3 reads CASSLAGQGNYGYTF. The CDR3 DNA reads TGCGCCAGCAGCTTGGCGGGACAGGGGAACTATGGCTACACCTTC.

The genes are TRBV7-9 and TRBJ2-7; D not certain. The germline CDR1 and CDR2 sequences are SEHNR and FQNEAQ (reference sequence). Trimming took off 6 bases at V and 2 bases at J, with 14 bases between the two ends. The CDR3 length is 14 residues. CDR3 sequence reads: CASSSVGVTYEQYF. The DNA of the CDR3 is TGTGCCAGCAGTTCCGTTGGAGTCACCTACGAGCAGTACTTC.

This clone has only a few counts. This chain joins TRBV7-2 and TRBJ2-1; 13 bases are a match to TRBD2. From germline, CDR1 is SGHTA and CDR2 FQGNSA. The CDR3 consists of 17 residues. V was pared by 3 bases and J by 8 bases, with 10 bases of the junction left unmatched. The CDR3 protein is CASSFLLAGGRSDEQFF. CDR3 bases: TGTGCCAGCAGCTTCCTACTAGCGGGAGGGCGGAGCGATGAGCAGTTCTTC.